This T cell receptor beta chain was retrieved from a study of shared clonotypes between healthy human individuals. Study at large: Per donor, three plates held CD4 naive cells, three held CD4 memory, two held CD8 naive and one held CD8 memory. Points from the study as a whole: As a rule, naive subsets had a larger estimated richness than memory subsets. Across a few donors, naive CD4 shared roughly 5.2%, naive CD8 more than 3%, memory CD4 about 2.4%, memory CD8 over 0.3%.

The V end lost 1 base, the J end lost 0 bases, and 3 bases lay between the germline ends. The CDR3 extends over 13 amino acids. The germline CDR1 and CDR2 sequences are LNHDA and SQIVND (reference sequence). For this clone: Its specificity is unknown.

Data came from immunoSEQ multiplex PCR; TCRdb stores just in-frame clones and leaves some out. The sample contains about 2.1 million clones, 90% to 95% of which appear only once. Only CD45RO-negative cells positively selected for CCR7 counted as naive CD8 cells, so terminally differentiated effector memory CD45RA+ cells were excluded. The rearrangement uses TRBV19 and TRBJ2-5; D gene unclear. The receptor was isolated from a man between 18 and 35 years old in good health. Some clones in this sample may be carry-over from other donors' samples. Sequenced: naive CD8+ T cells from PBMCs. In DNA form, the CDR3 reads TGTGCCAGTAGTATAGCCGACCAAGAGACCCAGTACTTC. Amino acid sequence: CASSIADQETQYF.